A selection of T cell receptor beta chains follows, all from one sample in a study of beta chain features in type 1 diabetes. Data came from immunoSEQ multiplex PCR; TCRdb stores just in-frame clones and leaves some out. This sample has 850,000 to 900,000 clones, with 15% to 20% found just once. Sequencing used naive CD4+ T cells from blood. The receptors derive from a woman younger than 35 in good health. Each CDR3 is given with its conserved first and last residue. D genes are given only for firm matches. Clone size is given for some rows only: seen once, a few or many times, or a class if the clone is expanded.

J gene,V gene,D gene,clone size,CDR3 protein,CDR3 DNA
TRBJ2-7,TRBV2,.,few,CASRVYEQYF,TGTGCCAGCAGGGTCTACGAGCAGTACTTC
TRBJ2-3,TRBV15,TRBD2,.,CATSRRLAGGSDTQYF,TGTGCCACCAGCAGACGACTAGCGGGAGGCAGCGATACGCAGTATTTT
TRBJ2-7,TRBV28,TRBD1,few,CASSLSGTGTYF,TGTGCCAGCAGTCTATCCGGGACAGGAACGTACTTC
TRBJ2-3,TRBV7-9,TRBD1,.,CASSWTGSFDTQYF,TGTGCCAGCAGCTGGACAGGGTCTTTTGATACGCAGTATTTT
TRBJ2-7,TRBV7-9,.,.,CASTKLEGPHEQYF,TGTGCCAGCACCAAGTTGGAGGGCCCCCACGAGCAGTACTTC
TRBJ2-3,TRBV18,TRBD2,.,CASSLGASGRRTDTQYF,TGTGCCAGCTCACTCGGTGCGAGCGGGAGGCGCACAGATACGCAGTATTTT
TRBJ2-1,TRBV7-2,TRBD2,.,CASSPTSGPRGEQFF,TGTGCCAGCAGCCCAACTAGCGGCCCCAGGGGAGAGCAGTTCTTC
TRBJ2-7,TRBV4-3,.,.,CASSQDRRIYEQYF,TGCGCCAGCAGCCAAGATCGCAGAATCTACGAGCAGTACTTC
TRBJ2-7,TRBV28,.,few,CASSYPGMDEQYF,TGTGCCAGCAGTTACCCGGGGATGGACGAGCAGTACTTC
TRBJ2-7,TRBV2,.,.,CATTQQKGYEQYF,TGTGCCACCACTCAGCAGAAAGGTTACGAGCAGTACTTC